The 19 T cell receptor beta chains in this list originate from one sample, sequenced in a study of CD8 T cells in Susac syndrome. Random hexamers served to reverse transcribe about 0.5 to 1 ug RNA. MiXCR was run by TCRdb on the immunoSEQ multiplex PCR reads, yielding one entry per CDR3 protein. This sample yields 210,000 or so distinct CDR3 sequences, of which about 94% are seen a single time; about 0.14% belongs to the top ten. Sequencing was done on a sample of CD4+ T cells from PBMCs. All receptors come from a human donor with Susac syndrome.

This chain joins TRBV21-1 and TRBJ2-1; the table's D call of TRBD2 was not tested on the DNA. TRBV21-1 constitutes a pseudogene. The CDR3 length is 14 residues. CDR3 residues: CASSRRRGYNEQFF. CDR3 sequence (DNA): TGTGCCAGCAGCCGGCGGCGGGGCTACAATGAGCAGTTCTTC.

The chain joins TRBV20-1 to TRBJ1-1, with TRBD1 matching 8 bases. The ends lost 3 bases at V and 4 bases at J; junction bases unmatched: 10. The CDR3 loop spans 15 amino acids. CDR1 and CDR2 from the germline V gene are DFQATT and SNEGSKA (reference sequence). The CDR3: CSASGAGGHGTEAFF. The CDR3 DNA reads as TGCAGTGCTAGCGGGGCAGGGGGCCATGGCACTGAAGCTTTCTTT.

This clonotype was found once. The rearrangement links TRBV20-1 to TRBJ2-3; 9 nucleotides align to TRBD2. V gave up 6 bases and J gave up 2 bases; unmatched junction bases: 12. The CDR3 is 16 residues long. Germline CDR1 DFQATT, CDR2 SNEGSKA (reference sequence). The CDR3 coding sequence is TGCAGTGCAATAGCGGGAGACAACGTTACCACAGATACGCAGTATTTT. It specifies CSAIAGDNVTTDTQYF.

The CDR3 here is CSASRQVAGTGDEQFF. In DNA, the CDR3 is TGCAGTGCAAGTCGCCAGGTAGCGGGGACGGGTGATGAGCAGTTCTTC. This chain links TRBV20-1 with TRBJ2-1, with 8 nucleotides matching TRBD2. The V and J ends lost 6 bases and 8 bases, in that order; junction bases with no gene match: 18. Germline V gene lookup returns CDR1 DFQATT and CDR2 SNEGSKA (reference sequence). This CDR3 is built from 16 residues.

As concerns this clonotype: The junction shows a germline mismatch at one end, possibly a read error. This chain uses TRBV6-5 with TRBJ1-3, with TRBD1 as a possible D gene (6 bases). The CDR3 covers 15 residues. CDR1 and CDR2 from the germline V gene are MNHEY and SVGAGI. Here the CDR3 reads CASRPSTGSENTIYF. CDR3 DNA sequence: TGTGCCAGCAGACCTTCGACAGGCTCTGAAAACACCATATATTTT.

The chain employs TRBV28 and TRBJ2-6; tentative D call: TRBD2 (6 bases). There are 16 residues in the CDR3. Trimming pared 2 bases from V and 2 bases from J, leaving 10 bases between. Germline CDR1 is MDHEN and CDR2 is SYDVKM. The chain's CDR3 is CASSLPGGAGANVLTF. Here the CDR3 DNA reads TGTGCCAGCAGTTTACCCGGGGGTGCTGGGGCCAACGTCCTGACTTTC.

In DNA form, the CDR3 reads TGCGCCAGCAGCTTGGGGCACTCCGTCAAAAACATTCAGTACTTC. Amino acid sequence: CASSLGHSVKNIQYF. The V call is TRBV5-1, the J call TRBJ2-4; D unclear. In germline, CDR1 is SGHRS, CDR2 YFSETQ. Trimming left V 0 bases short and J 3 bases short, with 10 bases between. The CDR3 totals 15 residues.

This rearrangement joins TRBV30 to TRBJ1-4, with D maybe TRBD1 (5 bases). V was shortened by 2 bases and J by 10 bases, with 14 bases between the two germline ends. Germline V gene sequence: CDR1 GTSNPN, CDR2 SVGIG (reference sequence). The CDR3 is made up of 13 amino acids. For the CDR3, the DNA is TGTGCCTGGAGTCGGGACTCTTCGGGAAAACTGTTTTTT. The encoded protein is CAWSRDSSGKLFF.

The chain carries TRBV30 and TRBJ1-2, with D uncertain. The germline V and J ends were trimmed by 1 base and 6 bases, with 12 bases remaining between them. The CDR3 is 13 amino acids. Germline CDR1 reads GTSNPN; CDR2 reads SVGIG (reference sequence). CDR3 region: CAWSAGLVHGYTF. In DNA form, the CDR3 reads TGTGCCTGGAGTGCCGGGCTGGTCCATGGCTACACCTTC. The full variable domain, completed using reference TRBV30 and TRBJ1-2, is SQTIHQWPATLVQPVGSPLSLECTVEGTSNPNLYWYRQAAGRGLQLLFYSVGIGQISSEVPQNLSASRPQDRQFILSSKKLLLSDSGFYLCAWSAGLVHGYTFGSGTRLTVV.

The chain combines TRBV4-3 with TRBJ2-3; no clear D. Germline V gene lookup returns CDR1 LGHNA and CDR2 YSLEER. The V and J ends lost 3 bases and 4 bases respectively, with 8 bases between them. The CDR3 is 13 amino acids. The CDR3 loop reads CASSHLSADTQYF. The DNA for the CDR3 is TGCGCCAGCAGCCACCTCTCCGCAGATACGCAGTATTTT.

The chain employs TRBV19 and TRBJ2-1; 9 nucleotides align to TRBD2. The CDR3 is 16 amino acids. V lost 3 bases to trimming and J lost 0 bases; unmatched junction nucleotides: 3. Germline CDR1 is LNHDA and CDR2 is SQIVND (reference sequence). CDR3: CASSIRAGGSYNEQFF. The CDR3 DNA follows: TGTGCCAGTAGTATCAGAGCGGGGGGCTCCTACAATGAGCAGTTCTTC.

CDR3 nucleotide sequence: TGTGCCAGCAGCTTATATAGGGGAGGCGTGGAGACCCAGTACTTC. Translated: CASSLYRGGVETQYF. The rearrangement uses TRBV7-3 and TRBJ2-5, with D possibly being TRBD2 (6 bases). CDR3 size: 15 residues. Trimming removed 2 bases from V and 5 bases from J, with 15 bases in between. Germline V gene data show CDR1 as SGHTA and CDR2 as FQGTGA.

The chain links TRBV19 to TRBJ2-1; 11 nucleotides match TRBD2. This CDR3 has 16 amino acids. After removal of 7 bases from V and 2 bases from J, the junction contained 7 bases not matched to a gene. Germline V gene sequence: CDR1 LNHDA, CDR2 SQIVND (reference sequence). In DNA, the CDR3 is TGTGCCAGTACCACTAGCGGGGGCGACACCTACAATGAGCAGTTCTTC. Encoded protein: CASTTSGGDTYNEQFF.

This clonotype appeared a single time. The rearrangement links TRBV5-1 to TRBJ2-5; D gene ambiguous. In germline, CDR1 is SGHRS, CDR2 YFSETQ. The CDR3 runs 15 residues. With 1 base removed from V and 0 bases from J, the gap between germline ends came to 10 bases. CDR3 residues: CASSLSRSYQETQYF. The CDR3 nucleotides read TGCGCCAGCAGCTTGTCGCGCAGCTACCAAGAGACCCAGTACTTC.

The chain carries TRBV14 and TRBJ1-6; D call uncertain. Trimming took 9 bases from V and 0 from J, leaving 6 bases between them. Germline lookup yields CDR1 SGHDN and CDR2 FVKESK. The CDR3 has 13 amino acids. CDR3 region: CASQSSYNSPLHF. DNA for the CDR3: TGTGCCAGTCAGAGCTCCTATAATTCACCCCTCCACTTT.

The chain employs TRBV10-3 and TRBJ1-6; D is uncertain. Trimming cost V 3 bases and J 7 bases, with 19 bases left between them. Germline V gene data show CDR1 as ENHRY and CDR2 as SYGVKD. The CDR3 contains 17 residues. The CDR3 here is CAISDRVGRLANSPLHF. CDR3 nucleotide sequence: TGTGCCATCAGTGATCGGGTCGGCAGGTTGGCAAATTCACCCCTCCACTTT.

This chain links TRBV9 with TRBJ2-7, with 7 bases lining up with TRBD2. The CDR3 spans 15 residues. With V trimmed by 0 bases and J by 3 bases, 6 bases remained unmatched. Germline V lookup: CDR1 SGDLS, CDR2 YYNGEE. The chain's CDR3 is CASSVGEGLNYEQYF. DNA of the CDR3: TGTGCCAGCAGCGTAGGGGAGGGACTGAACTACGAGCAGTACTTC.

V usage is TRBV29-1 and J usage is TRBJ2-5; D tentatively reads TRBD1 or TRBD2 (7 bases each). This CDR3 has 12 residues. CDR1 is SQVTM, CDR2 ANQGSEA, per germline. V lost 6 bases and J lost 5, with 13 bases in between. Here the CDR3 DNA reads TGCAGCGTCAGGGGGGGGAAGGAGACCCAGTACTTC. Its translation is CSVRGGKETQYF.

The rearrangement links TRBV7-2 to TRBJ1-2; 10 bases fit TRBD1. CDR3 length: 16 residues. Germline V gene lookup returns CDR1 SGHTA and CDR2 FQGNSA. V shed 1 base, J shed 7 bases, and the junction held 9 bases outside the gene matches. The CDR3 sequence is CASSLGRQGALLGYTF. The DNA of the CDR3 is TGTGCCAGCAGCTTAGGTAGACAGGGGGCGCTTCTTGGCTACACCTTC.